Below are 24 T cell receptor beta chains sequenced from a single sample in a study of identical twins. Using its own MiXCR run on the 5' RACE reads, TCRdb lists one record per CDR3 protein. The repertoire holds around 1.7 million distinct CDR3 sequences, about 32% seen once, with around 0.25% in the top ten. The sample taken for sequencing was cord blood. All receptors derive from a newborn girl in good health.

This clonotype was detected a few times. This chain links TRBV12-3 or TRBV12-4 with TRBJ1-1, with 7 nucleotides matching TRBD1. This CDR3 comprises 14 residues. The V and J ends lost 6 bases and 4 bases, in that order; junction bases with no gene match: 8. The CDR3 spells CASSLPRTGTEAFF. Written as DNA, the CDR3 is TGTGCCAGCAGCTTACCGCGGACAGGCACTGAAGCTTTCTTT.

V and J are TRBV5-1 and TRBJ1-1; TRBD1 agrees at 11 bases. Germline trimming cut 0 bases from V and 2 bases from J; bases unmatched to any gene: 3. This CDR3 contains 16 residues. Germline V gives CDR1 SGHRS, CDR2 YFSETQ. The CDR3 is CASSLVGTGGNTEAFF. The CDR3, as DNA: TGCGCCAGCAGCTTGGTGGGGACAGGGGGAAACACTGAAGCTTTCTTT.

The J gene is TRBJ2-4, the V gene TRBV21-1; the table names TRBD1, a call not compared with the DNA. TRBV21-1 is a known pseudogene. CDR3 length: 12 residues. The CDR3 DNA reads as TGTGCCAGCAGCAAAGTGGACAAGGGTTGGTACTTC. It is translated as CASSKVDKGWYF.

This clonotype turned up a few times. The DNA of the CDR3 is TGCAGCGTGAGACTAGGCACAGATACGCAGTATTTT. Protein: CSVRLGTDTQYF. The rearrangement links TRBV29-1 to TRBJ2-3; weak D call: TRBD2 (6 bases). Per germline, CDR1 SQVTM and CDR2 ANQGSEA. Trimming removed 6 bases at V and 1 base at J, with 8 bases between. The length of the CDR3 is 12 residues.

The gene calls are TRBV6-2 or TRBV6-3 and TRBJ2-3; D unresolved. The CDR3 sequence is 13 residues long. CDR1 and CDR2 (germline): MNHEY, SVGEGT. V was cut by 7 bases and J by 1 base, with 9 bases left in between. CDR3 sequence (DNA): TGTGCCAGCACCATGATCCGCACAGATACGCAGTATTTT. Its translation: CASTMIRTDTQYF.

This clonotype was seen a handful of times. CDR3 protein: CASSYRQVKTYNEQFF. The DNA of the CDR3 is TGTGCCAGCAGTTACCGACAGGTCAAAACTTACAATGAGCAGTTCTTC. The rearrangement joins TRBV6-5 to TRBJ2-1; D might be TRBD1 (6 bases). V was shortened by 2 bases and J by 4 bases, with 15 bases between the two germline ends. There are 16 residues in the CDR3. CDR1 is MNHEY, CDR2 SVGAGI, per germline.

CDR3 sequence (DNA): TGTGCCAGCAGCTTACCCCCGGACAACCAAGAGACCCAGTACTTC. Translated: CASSLPPDNQETQYF. The chain carries TRBV7-9 and TRBJ2-5; weak D call: TRBD1 (5 bases). V was cut by 2 bases and J by 0 bases, with 10 bases left in between. Germline CDR1 is SEHNR and CDR2 is FQNEAQ (reference sequence). This CDR3 has 15 amino acids.

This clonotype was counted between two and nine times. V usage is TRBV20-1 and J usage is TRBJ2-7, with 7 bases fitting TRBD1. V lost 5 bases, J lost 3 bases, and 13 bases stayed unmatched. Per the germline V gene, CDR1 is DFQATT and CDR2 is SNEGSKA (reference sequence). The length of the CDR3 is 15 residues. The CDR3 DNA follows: TGCAGTGCTCCCATCCGTAAGGGGGCGCGCTACGAGCAGTACTTC. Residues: CSAPIRKGARYEQYF.

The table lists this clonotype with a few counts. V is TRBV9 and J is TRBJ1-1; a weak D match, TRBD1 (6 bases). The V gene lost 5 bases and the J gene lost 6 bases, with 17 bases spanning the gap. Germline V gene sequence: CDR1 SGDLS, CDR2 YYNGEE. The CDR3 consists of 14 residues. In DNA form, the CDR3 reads TGTGCCAGCAGGCAAGGACAGACCAGCGCTGAAGCTTTCTTT. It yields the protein CASRQGQTSAEAFF.

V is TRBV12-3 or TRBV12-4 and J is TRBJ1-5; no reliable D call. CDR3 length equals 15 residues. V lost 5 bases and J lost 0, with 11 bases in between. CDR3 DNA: TGTGCCAGCAGTATTGGCAGATATAGCAATCAGCCCCAGCATTTT. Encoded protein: CASSIGRYSNQPQHF.

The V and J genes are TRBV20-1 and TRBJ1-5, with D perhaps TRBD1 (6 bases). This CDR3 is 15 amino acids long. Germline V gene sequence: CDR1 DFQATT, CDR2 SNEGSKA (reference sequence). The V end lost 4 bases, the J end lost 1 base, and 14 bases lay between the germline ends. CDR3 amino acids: CSATQGWGSNQPQHF. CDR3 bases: TGCAGTGCTACACAGGGTTGGGGGAGCAATCAGCCCCAGCATTTT.

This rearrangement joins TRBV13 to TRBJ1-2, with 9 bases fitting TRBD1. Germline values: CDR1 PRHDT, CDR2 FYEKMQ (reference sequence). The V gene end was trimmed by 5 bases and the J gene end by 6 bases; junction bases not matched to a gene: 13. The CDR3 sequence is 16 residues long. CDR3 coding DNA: TGTGCCAGCAGCCATGTACGACGGGACAGGGCGAATGGCTACACCTTC. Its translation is CASSHVRRDRANGYTF. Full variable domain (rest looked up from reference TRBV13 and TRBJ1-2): AAGVIQSPRHLIKEKRETATLKCYPIPRHDTVYWYQQGPGQDPQFLISFYEKMQSDKGSIPDRFSAQQFSDYHSELNMSSLELGDSALYFCASSHVRRDRANGYTFGSGTRLTVV.

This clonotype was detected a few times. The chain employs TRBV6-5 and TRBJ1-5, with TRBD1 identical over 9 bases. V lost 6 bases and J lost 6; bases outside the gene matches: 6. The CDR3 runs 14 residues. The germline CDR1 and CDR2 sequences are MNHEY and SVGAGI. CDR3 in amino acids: CASRKDRGRQPQHF. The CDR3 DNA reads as TGTGCCAGCAGGAAGGACAGGGGCCGTCAGCCCCAGCATTTT.

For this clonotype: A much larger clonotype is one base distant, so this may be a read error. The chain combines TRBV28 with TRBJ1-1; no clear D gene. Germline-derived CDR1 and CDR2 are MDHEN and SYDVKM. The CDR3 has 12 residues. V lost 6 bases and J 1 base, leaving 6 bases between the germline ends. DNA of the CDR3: TGTGCCAGCAGGACAACGAACACTGAAGCTTTCTTT. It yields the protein CASRTTNTEAFF.

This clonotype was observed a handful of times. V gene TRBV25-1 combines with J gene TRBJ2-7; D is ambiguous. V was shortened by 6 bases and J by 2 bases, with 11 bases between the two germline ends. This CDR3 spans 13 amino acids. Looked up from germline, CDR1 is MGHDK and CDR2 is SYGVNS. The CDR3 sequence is CASSGAQAYEQYF. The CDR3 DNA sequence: TGTGCCAGCAGCGGCGCCCAGGCCTACGAGCAGTACTTC.

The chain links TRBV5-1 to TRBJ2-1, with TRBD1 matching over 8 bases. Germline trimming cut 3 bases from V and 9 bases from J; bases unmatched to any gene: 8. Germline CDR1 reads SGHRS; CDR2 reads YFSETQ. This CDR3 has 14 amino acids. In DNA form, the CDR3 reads TGCGCCAGCAGCTCCCGACAGGGGCGGGGTGAGCAGTTCTTC. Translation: CASSSRQGRGEQFF.

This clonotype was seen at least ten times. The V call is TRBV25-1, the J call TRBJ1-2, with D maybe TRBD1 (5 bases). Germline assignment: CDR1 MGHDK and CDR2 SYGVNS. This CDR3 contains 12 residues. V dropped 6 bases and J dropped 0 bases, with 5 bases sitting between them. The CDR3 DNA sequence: TGTGCCAGCAGGGACACTAACTATGGCTACACCTTC. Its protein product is CASRDTNYGYTF.

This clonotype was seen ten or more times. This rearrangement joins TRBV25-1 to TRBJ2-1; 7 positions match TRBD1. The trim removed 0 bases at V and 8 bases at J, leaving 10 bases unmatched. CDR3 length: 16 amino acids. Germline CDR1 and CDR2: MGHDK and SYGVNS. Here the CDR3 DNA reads TGTGCCAGCAGTGAATATTGGACAGGTACCCAGGATGAGCAGTTCTTC. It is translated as CASSEYWTGTQDEQFF. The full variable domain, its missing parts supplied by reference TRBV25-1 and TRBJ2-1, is EADIYQTPRYLVIGTGKKITLECSQTMGHDKMYWYQQDPGMELHLIHYSYGVNSTEKGDLSSESTVSRIRTEHFPLTLESARPSHTSQYLCASSEYWTGTQDEQFFGPGTRLTVL.

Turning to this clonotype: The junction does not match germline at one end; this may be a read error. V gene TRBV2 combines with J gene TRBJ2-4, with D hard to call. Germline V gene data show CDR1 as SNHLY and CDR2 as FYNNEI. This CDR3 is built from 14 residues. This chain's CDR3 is CVSTAELAKNIQYF. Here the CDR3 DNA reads TGTGTCAGCACGGCGGAATTAGCCAAAAACATTCAGTACTTC. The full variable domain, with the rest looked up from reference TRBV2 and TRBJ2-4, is EPEVTQTPSHQVTQMGQEVILRCVPISNHLYFYWYRQILGQKVEFLVSFYNNEISEKSEIFDDQFSVERPDGSNFTLKIRSTKLEDSAMYFCVSTAELAKNIQYFGAGTRLSVL.

This CDR3 is CSVEPAGTSGNTIYF. In nucleotides, the CDR3 is TGCAGCGTTGAACCGGCAGGGACCTCTGGAAACACCATATATTTT. The V and J genes are TRBV29-1 and TRBJ1-3; D may be TRBD1 (5 bases). CDR1 and CDR2 (germline): SQVTM, ANQGSEA. The CDR3 length is 15 residues. The germline V and J ends were trimmed by 2 bases and 0 bases, with 11 bases remaining between them.

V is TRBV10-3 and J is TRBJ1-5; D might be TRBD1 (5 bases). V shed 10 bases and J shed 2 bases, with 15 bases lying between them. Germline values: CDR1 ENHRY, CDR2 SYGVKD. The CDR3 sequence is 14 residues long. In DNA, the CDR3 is TGTGCCACAGGCGTGGGGCAGGGCAATCAGCCCCAGCATTTT. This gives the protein CATGVGQGNQPQHF.

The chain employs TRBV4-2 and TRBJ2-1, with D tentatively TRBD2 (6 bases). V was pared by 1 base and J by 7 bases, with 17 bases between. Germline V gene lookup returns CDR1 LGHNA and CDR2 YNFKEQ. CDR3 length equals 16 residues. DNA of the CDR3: TGTGCCAGCAGCCAAGTCTCGCGACTAGAGCAAAATGAGCAGTTCTTC. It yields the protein CASSQVSRLEQNEQFF.

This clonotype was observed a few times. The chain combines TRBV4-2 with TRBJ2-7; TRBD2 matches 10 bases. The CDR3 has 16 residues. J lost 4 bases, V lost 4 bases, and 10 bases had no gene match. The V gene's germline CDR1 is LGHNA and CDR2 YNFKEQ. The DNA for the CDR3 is TGTGCCAGCAGCCTTAGAAGGCTAGCGGGAGTTTACGAGCAGTACTTC. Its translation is CASSLRRLAGVYEQYF.

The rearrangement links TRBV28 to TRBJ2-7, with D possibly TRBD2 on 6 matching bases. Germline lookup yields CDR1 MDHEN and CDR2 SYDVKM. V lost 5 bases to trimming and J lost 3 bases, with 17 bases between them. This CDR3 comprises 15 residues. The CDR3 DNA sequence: TGTGCCAGCAGTCGCTATCGGGCGGGGAGCTACGAGCAGTACTTC. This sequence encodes CASSRYRAGSYEQYF.